A single sample gave rise to the 27 T cell receptor beta chains below, sequenced in a study of blood T cell repertoires in COVID-19. Generated by immunoSEQ multiplex PCR, the TCRdb table keeps only in-frame clones and is missing some. The table records some 350,000 clones, 85% to 90% of them present only once. Sequencing used peripheral blood. Source of these receptors: a human donor in a cohort sampled during active COVID-19.

V gene TRBV4-1 combines with J gene TRBJ2-3; D perhaps matches TRBD2 (5 bases). This CDR3 has 16 residues. Trimming pared 3 bases from V and 0 bases from J, leaving 13 bases between. Germline-derived CDR1 and CDR2 are MGHRA and YSYEKL. The chain's CDR3 is CASSQRATSSTDTQYF. The CDR3, as DNA: TGCGCCAGCAGCCAGCGGGCAACCTCTAGCACAGATACGCAGTATTTT.

The chain has TRBV10-3 and TRBJ1-2; possibly TRBD1 for D (5 bases). Looked up from germline, CDR1 is ENHRY and CDR2 is SYGVKD. The CDR3 is 14 amino acids. V lost 2 bases to trimming and J lost 13 bases, with 20 bases between them. CDR3 amino acids: CAISETGTQIVGTF. CDR3 sequence (DNA): TGTGCCATCAGTGAGACCGGGACTCAAATCGTTGGCACCTTC.

The rearrangement joins TRBV28 to TRBJ1-3, with TRBD1 as a possible D gene (5 bases). Germline values: CDR1 MDHEN, CDR2 SYDVKM. This CDR3 region has 13 residues. The CDR3 bases are TGTGCTCATAGGACCAGGGCTGGAAACACCATATATTTT. This gives the protein CAHRTRAGNTIYF.

The chain links TRBV19 to TRBJ1-6; D is undetermined. The germline V and J ends were trimmed by 6 bases and 9 bases, with 12 bases remaining between them. Germline loops: CDR1 LNHDA, CDR2 SQIVND (reference sequence). The CDR3 spans 13 residues. The chain's CDR3 is CASSPGEVSPLHF. In nucleotides, the CDR3 is TGTGCCAGTAGCCCCGGGGAGGTTTCACCCCTCCACTTT. Full variable domain (missing parts from reference TRBV19 and TRBJ1-6): DGGITQSPKYLFRKEGQNVTLSCEQNLNHDAMYWYRQDPGQGLRLIYYSQIVNDFQKGDIAEGYSVSREKKESFPLTVTSAQKNPTAFYLCASSPGEVSPLHFGNGTRLTVT.

J is TRBJ2-7 and V is TRBV12-3 or TRBV12-4, with TRBD1 as a possible D gene (5 bases). Deletions cut 5 bases from V and 3 bases from J, with 11 bases between. CDR3 length: 13 amino acids. The CDR3 loop is CASSQGGYYEQYF. For the CDR3, the DNA is TGTGCCAGCAGTCAGGGCGGATACTACGAGCAGTACTTC.

The gene calls are TRBV28 and TRBJ1-1; TRBD1 matches at 11 bases. V shed 6 bases and J 4 bases; nucleotides not matched to a gene: 1. Germline V gene data show CDR1 as MDHEN and CDR2 as SYDVKM. The CDR3 extends over 13 amino acids. The CDR3 coding sequence is TGTGCCAGCAGGGACAGGGGGCGCACTGAAGCTTTCTTT. Translating gives CASRDRGRTEAFF. Using reference TRBV28 and TRBJ1-1 for the parts outside the CDR3, the full variable domain is DVKVTQSSRYLVKRTGEKVFLECVQDMDHENMFWYRQDPGLGLRLIYFSYDVKMKEKGDIPEGYSVSREKKERFSLILESASTNQTSMYLCASRDRGRTEAFFGQGTRLTVV.

CDR3 sequence reads: CSVAPPGTSGYNEQFF. Written as DNA, the CDR3 is TGCAGCGTCGCTCCCCCTGGGACTAGCGGCTACAATGAGCAGTTCTTC. The gene calls are TRBV29-1 and TRBJ2-1, with 11 bases that match TRBD2. V lost 6 bases, J lost 3 bases, and 10 bases stayed unmatched. This CDR3 region has 16 residues. Germline V gene data show CDR1 as SQVTM and CDR2 as ANQGSEA.

The gene calls are TRBV27 and TRBJ2-1; possibly TRBD2 for D (6 bases). Trimming removed 1 base from V and 0 bases from J, with 10 bases in between. The CDR3 totals 16 residues. Germline values: CDR1 MNHEY, CDR2 SMNVEV (reference sequence). CDR3 region: CASSLYAGSSYNEQFF. The CDR3 nucleotides read TGTGCCAGCAGTTTATACGCGGGGAGCTCCTACAATGAGCAGTTCTTC.

The chain links TRBV7-9 to TRBJ1-4, with D uncertain. CDR1 is SEHNR and CDR2 is FQNEAQ in the germline V gene (reference sequence). V lost 1 base and J 0 bases, leaving 9 bases between the germline ends. There are 16 residues in the CDR3. CDR3 sequence (DNA): TGTGCCAGCAGCTTAGTACAGATTGCAACTAATGAAAAACTGTTTTTT. Translating gives CASSLVQIATNEKLFF.

V and J are TRBV27 and TRBJ2-1, with TRBD1 matching 8 bases. Per the germline V gene, CDR1 is MNHEY and CDR2 is SMNVEV (reference sequence). J was trimmed by 7 bases and V by 4 bases; bases with no gene match: 0. This CDR3 is built from 12 residues. The CDR3 region is CASSWTGNEQFF. The CDR3 bases are TGTGCCAGCAGTTGGACAGGGAATGAGCAGTTCTTC.

V and J are TRBV19 and TRBJ2-1; TRBD2 matches at 8 bases. Germline CDR1 LNHDA, CDR2 SQIVND (reference sequence). The CDR3 covers 13 residues. V lost 6 bases to trimming and J lost 6 bases; unmatched junction nucleotides: 4. CDR3 loop: CASRVTSGNEQFF. The CDR3 nucleotides are TGTGCCAGTAGGGTAACTAGCGGCAATGAGCAGTTCTTC.

The chain employs TRBV5-1 and TRBJ1-1; D unresolved. In germline, CDR1 is SGHRS, CDR2 YFSETQ. The CDR3 consists of 15 residues. Trimming left V 0 bases short and J 3 bases short, with 12 bases between. In DNA form, the CDR3 reads TGCGCCAGCAGCTTGGCGGGTGGGGAGGACACTGAAGCTTTCTTT. Amino acids: CASSLAGGEDTEAFF.

The V and J genes are TRBV5-4 and TRBJ2-1; D is unresolved. Germline V lookup: CDR1 SGHNT, CDR2 YYREEE (reference sequence). This CDR3 comprises 12 residues. Deletions cut 0 bases from V and 6 bases from J, with 4 bases between. This CDR3 is CASSLVSNEQFF. The DNA for the CDR3 is TGTGCCAGCAGCTTGGTTAGCAATGAGCAGTTCTTC. Drawing the rest from reference TRBV5-4 and TRBJ2-1, the complete variable domain is ETGVTQSPTHLIKTRGQQVTLRCSSQSGHNTVSWYQQALGQGPQFIFQYYREEENGRGNFPPRFSGLQFPNYSSELNVNALELDDSALYLCASSLVSNEQFFGPGTRLTVL.

The chain joins TRBV10-1 to TRBJ2-2; TRBD1 might be the D (5 bases). V gave up 3 bases and J gave up 5 bases, with 7 bases separating them. Germline assignment: CDR1 WNHNN and CDR2 SYGVQD (reference sequence). CDR3 length: 13 residues. This chain's CDR3 is CASSDRETGELFF. The CDR3 nucleotides are TGCGCCAGCAGTGACAGGGAAACCGGGGAGCTGTTTTTT.

The chain is built from TRBV18 and TRBJ1-5, with D possibly matching TRBD1 (5 bases). CDR3 length equals 14 residues. Trimming pared 6 bases from V and 15 bases from J, leaving 24 bases between. Germline lookup yields CDR1 KGHSH and CDR2 LQKENI. CDR3 sequence reads: CASSPPGLSNSRHF. The CDR3 DNA follows: TGTGCCAGCTCTCCCCCGGGACTAAGTAATTCGCGGCATTTT.

The chain uses TRBV18 and TRBJ2-7, with 7 nucleotides matching TRBD2. The germline CDR1 and CDR2 sequences are KGHSH and LQKENI. The CDR3 runs 13 residues. V lost 3 bases, J lost 6 bases, and 5 bases stayed unmatched. The CDR3 reads CASSPHGGSEQYF. CDR3 nucleotides: TGTGCCAGCTCACCGCACGGGGGGAGCGAGCAGTACTTC.

The chain joins TRBV10-3 to TRBJ2-1; 8 nucleotides align to TRBD2. The CDR3 runs to 14 residues. V shed 7 bases, J shed 6 bases, and the junction held 8 bases outside the gene matches. From germline, CDR1 is ENHRY and CDR2 SYGVKD. CDR3 DNA sequence: TGTGCCATCACGACGGGAGGGACGCGCAATGAGCAGTTCTTC. As protein: CAITTGGTRNEQFF.

In its sample, this clone was seen many times. CDR3 sequence: CASSLLRAGEQETQYF. In nucleotides, the CDR3 is TGTGCCAGCAGCTTACTCCGCGCGGGGGAGCAAGAGACCCAGTACTTC. J is TRBJ2-5 and V is TRBV11-2, with 7 positions matching TRBD2. J lost 2 bases, V lost 2 bases, and 8 bases had no gene match. Germline V gives CDR1 SGHAT, CDR2 FQNNGV. The CDR3 covers 16 residues. Filled out from reference TRBV11-2 and TRBJ2-5, the complete variable domain reads EAGVAQSPRYKIIEKRQSVAFWCNPISGHATLYWYQQILGQGPKLLIQFQNNGVVDDSQLPKDRFSAERLKGVDSTLKIQPAKLEDSAVYLCASSLLRAGEQETQYFGPGTRLLVL.

The gene calls are TRBV30 and TRBJ1-2; no definite D call. Germline V lookup: CDR1 GTSNPN, CDR2 SVGIG (reference sequence). The CDR3 contains 15 residues. V lost 0 bases and J 1 base, leaving 12 bases between the germline ends. Here the CDR3 reads CAWSVLPGLNYGYTF. As DNA, the CDR3 is TGTGCCTGGAGTGTACTCCCAGGCCTTAACTATGGCTACACCTTC.

This sequence joins TRBV9 and TRBJ2-3; D perhaps matches TRBD1 (6 bases). This CDR3 contains 15 residues. Germline V lookup: CDR1 SGDLS, CDR2 YYNGEE. Trimming removed 2 bases at V and 3 bases at J, with 13 bases between. The CDR3 here is CASSVPGVGTDTQYF. Here the CDR3 DNA reads TGTGCCAGCAGCGTTCCAGGGGTAGGTACAGATACGCAGTATTTT.

V is TRBV30 and J is TRBJ1-2; tentative D call: TRBD1 (6 bases). This CDR3 comprises 13 residues. The germline V gene encodes CDR1 GTSNPN and CDR2 SVGIG (reference sequence). Trimming took 7 bases from V and 6 from J, leaving 18 bases between them. The CDR3 DNA reads as TGTGCCTCCTCGGATACAGGGATTCATGGCTACACCTTC. Translation gives CASSDTGIHGYTF. Variable domain in full (rest from reference TRBV30 and TRBJ1-2): SQTIHQWPATLVQPVGSPLSLECTVEGTSNPNLYWYRQAAGRGLQLLFYSVGIGQISSEVPQNLSASRPQDRQFILSSKKLLLSDSGFYLCASSDTGIHGYTFGSGTRLTVV.

The chain uses TRBV9 and TRBJ1-1; D uncertain. This CDR3 contains 14 residues. V gave up 3 bases and J gave up 3 bases, with 12 bases separating them. Germline CDR1 and CDR2: SGDLS and YYNGEE. CDR3 in amino acids: CASSASRRDTEAFF. As DNA, the CDR3 is TGTGCCAGCAGCGCTTCGAGACGGGACACTGAAGCTTTCTTT.

The chain has TRBV29-1 and TRBJ2-3; D might be TRBD2 (7 bases). CDR1 SQVTM and CDR2 ANQGSEA come from the germline V gene. This CDR3 is built from 15 residues. V was cut by 1 base and J by 0 bases, with 11 bases left in between. CDR3 residues: CSVEGGGVSTDTQYF. CDR3 DNA: TGCAGCGTTGAAGGCGGGGGCGTTAGCACAGATACGCAGTATTTT.

V and J are TRBV7-2 and TRBJ2-1, with 10 bases matching TRBD1. This CDR3 is 14 amino acids long. Germline-derived CDR1 and CDR2 are SGHTA and FQGNSA. V trimming: 4 bases; J trimming: 10 bases; junction bases outside the gene matches: 7. CDR3 sequence: CASSSRQGAREQFF. For the CDR3, the DNA is TGTGCCAGCAGCTCGAGACAGGGGGCGAGGGAGCAGTTCTTC. Filled out from reference TRBV7-2 and TRBJ2-1, the complete variable domain reads GAGVSQSPSNKVTEKGKDVELRCDPISGHTALYWYRQSLGQGLEFLIYFQGNSAPDKSGLPSDRFSAERTGGSVSTLTIQRTQQEDSAVYLCASSSRQGAREQFFGPGTRLTVL.

This chain uses TRBV27 with TRBJ1-1; TRBD1 is a possible D gene (6 bases). The CDR3 sequence is 15 residues long. Germline V gene sequence: CDR1 MNHEY, CDR2 SMNVEV (reference sequence). The V gene lost 6 bases and the J gene lost 2 bases, with 16 bases spanning the gap. The CDR3 loop is CASRLQRGGNTEAFF. Here the CDR3 DNA reads TGTGCCAGCAGGCTACAGAGGGGGGGTAACACTGAAGCTTTCTTT.

This clone was counted only a few times. Other DNA sequences in this specimen translate into the identical CDR3. This chain links TRBV5-1 with TRBJ2-1; D is perhaps TRBD1 (6 bases). The CDR3 loop spans 11 amino acids. Trimming left V 2 bases short and J 9 bases short, with 6 bases between. Germline V gene lookup returns CDR1 SGHRS and CDR2 YFSETQ. This chain's CDR3 is CASSLGGEQFF. For the CDR3, the DNA is TGCGCCAGCAGCTTAGGGGGTGAGCAGTTCTTC.

This chain links TRBV5-1 with TRBJ2-3, with 12 bases identical to TRBD2. The CDR3 sequence is 16 residues long. V trimming: 3 bases; J trimming: 4 bases; junction bases outside the gene matches: 6. Germline CDR1 and CDR2: SGHRS and YFSETQ. CDR3 bases: TGCGCCAGCAGCTCGGCTAGCGGGAGGGTCGCAGATACGCAGTATTTT. It yields the protein CASSSASGRVADTQYF.